A single sample gave rise to the 18 T cell receptor beta chains below, sequenced in a study of shared clonotypes between healthy human individuals. The table came from immunoSEQ multiplex PCR; TCRdb's copy has only in-frame clones and leaves some out. There are about 600,000 clones in the sample; about 96% occur only once, and 0.055% to 0.07% lies in the top ten. The specimen sequenced was naive CD4+ T cells sorted from blood. The subset denotes: CD45RA+ positively selected. These receptor sequences come from a woman in her twenties or thirties in good health.

J is TRBJ1-6 and V is TRBV28; possible D gene TRBD1, 6 bases. CDR3 length: 16 residues. Germline values: CDR1 MDHEN, CDR2 SYDVKM. V was cut by 5 bases and J by 11 bases, with 22 bases left in between. CDR3 bases: TGTGCCAGCAGTGCCACCGGGGGGGGCCTAATAACACCCCTCCACTTT. The encoded protein is CASSATGGGLITPLHF.

The genes are TRBV5-1 and TRBJ2-3; D not resolved. The CDR3 runs 16 residues. Germline CDR1 reads SGHRS; CDR2 reads YFSETQ. V lost 6 bases, J lost 3 bases, and 20 bases lay in between. CDR3 loop: CASTEWLLLETDTQYF. The CDR3 coding sequence is TGCGCCAGCACGGAGTGGCTACTGCTGGAGACAGATACGCAGTATTTT.

The CDR3 loop is CASKGSGGFSRNQPQHF. As DNA, the CDR3 is TGTGCCAGTAAAGGGTCAGGGGGCTTCTCGCGGAATCAGCCCCAGCATTTT. This chain uses TRBV19 with TRBJ1-5; 8 bases map to TRBD1. The CDR3 runs to 17 residues. Germline V lookup: CDR1 LNHDA, CDR2 SQIVND (reference sequence). With 7 bases clipped from V and 4 bases from J, the junction kept 15 bases outside the gene matches.

V gene TRBV19 combines with J gene TRBJ1-1; a weak D match, TRBD1 (6 bases). The CDR3 is 16 amino acids. CDR1 is LNHDA, CDR2 SQIVND, per germline (reference sequence). V shed 0 bases and J shed 0 bases, with 11 bases lying between them. The CDR3 here is CASSIDEDRLNTEAFF. The CDR3 coding sequence is TGTGCCAGTAGTATAGATGAAGACAGGTTGAACACTGAAGCTTTCTTT.

This chain uses TRBV7-7 with TRBJ2-2, with D perhaps matching TRBD1 (7 bases). The V gene's germline CDR1 is SSHAT and CDR2 FNYEAQ (reference sequence). The CDR3 is 16 residues long. Trimming removed 6 bases from V and 4 bases from J, with 18 bases in between. DNA of the CDR3: TGTGCCAGCAGTCAGGGGGATGGGGGGCGCACCGGGGAGCTGTTTTTT. This sequence encodes CASSQGDGGRTGELFF.

This chain uses TRBV19 with TRBJ2-7, with a tentative D call TRBD1 (6 bases). Germline V gene sequence: CDR1 LNHDA, CDR2 SQIVND (reference sequence). This CDR3 comprises 14 residues. V dropped 3 bases and J dropped 0 bases, with 9 bases sitting between them. Here the CDR3 DNA reads TGTGCCAGTAGTATGACAGGTAGCTCCTACGAGCAGTACTTC. This translates into CASSMTGSSYEQYF.

This chain connects TRBV19 to TRBJ2-5; TRBD2 aligns across 7 bases. The germline gives CDR1 LNHDA, CDR2 SQIVND (reference sequence). The CDR3 loop spans 17 amino acids. V shed 3 bases and J 5 bases; nucleotides not matched to a gene: 15. CDR3 sequence reads: CASSIPWWRERVETQYF. The CDR3 DNA follows: TGTGCCAGTAGTATCCCCTGGTGGCGGGAGCGGGTCGAGACCCAGTACTTC.

V and J are TRBV4-1 and TRBJ2-5; D is possibly TRBD2 (6 bases). Germline V gene lookup returns CDR1 MGHRA and CDR2 YSYEKL. The CDR3 loop spans 15 amino acids. The V end was cut by 1 base, the J end by 6 bases, with 15 bases between. CDR3 loop: CASSQAPWREQTQYF. DNA of the CDR3: TGCGCCAGCAGCCAAGCCCCGTGGCGGGAACAGACCCAGTACTTC.

V and J are TRBV29-1 and TRBJ1-6, with 7 bases fitting TRBD1. CDR1 and CDR2 (germline): SQVTM, ANQGSEA. V lost 6 bases to trimming and J lost 6 bases; unmatched junction nucleotides: 8. The CDR3 loop spans 14 amino acids. This chain's CDR3 is CSVRPTGSNSPLHF. CDR3 sequence (DNA): TGCAGCGTCAGACCGACAGGGAGTAATTCACCCCTCCACTTT.

The chain recombines TRBV28 with TRBJ2-7; TRBD2 aligns across 7 bases. Germline assignment: CDR1 MDHEN and CDR2 SYDVKM. The V gene end was trimmed by 10 bases and the J gene end by 6 bases; junction bases not matched to a gene: 12. This CDR3 contains 13 residues. CDR3 loop: CATHSGPVSEQYF. The CDR3 DNA reads as TGTGCCACTCATAGCGGGCCCGTGAGCGAGCAGTACTTC. Based on the CDR3 plus reference TRBV28 and TRBJ2-7, the full variable domain is DVKVTQSSRYLVKRTGEKVFLECVQDMDHENMFWYRQDPGLGLRLIYFSYDVKMKEKGDIPEGYSVSREKKERFSLILESASTNQTSMYLCATHSGPVSEQYFGPGTRLTVT.

The chain links TRBV14 to TRBJ1-1, with D unclear. Germline V CDR1 and CDR2: SGHDN, FVKESK. This CDR3 region has 13 residues. Trimming removed 5 bases from V and 0 bases from J, with 7 bases in between. CDR3 region: CASSKGMNTEAFF. The CDR3 DNA sequence: TGTGCCAGCAGCAAGGGAATGAACACTGAAGCTTTCTTT.

Turning to this clone: Other DNA sequences from this sample encode an identical CDR3 as well. The gene calls are TRBV5-1 and TRBJ1-1; a possible D gene is TRBD1 (5 bases). The CDR3 covers 13 residues. Germline V gene lookup returns CDR1 SGHRS and CDR2 YFSETQ. V shed 5 bases and J shed 2 bases, with 10 bases lying between them. CDR3 coding DNA: TGCGCCAGCAGTTCTCAGGGAAACACTGAAGCTTTCTTT. The encoded protein is CASSSQGNTEAFF.

The chain uses TRBV10-2 and TRBJ2-1; TRBD2 matches at 11 bases. The CDR3 consists of 14 residues. Trimming removed 3 bases from V and 7 bases from J; junction bases left unmatched: 2. The germline CDR1 and CDR2 sequences are WSHSY and SAAADI. This CDR3 reads CASSELAGVNEQFF. CDR3 DNA sequence: TGCGCCAGCAGTGAACTAGCGGGAGTGAATGAGCAGTTCTTC.

V is TRBV2 and J is TRBJ1-1; D remains ambiguous. Trimming left V 6 bases short and J 7 bases short, with 15 bases between. The CDR3 totals 13 residues. The germline V gene has CDR1 SNHLY and CDR2 FYNNEI. CDR3 region: CASRFGESLEAFF. CDR3 DNA sequence: TGTGCCAGCAGGTTCGGGGAATCCCTTGAAGCTTTCTTT.

This chain connects TRBV6-5 to TRBJ1-1; D unclear. The V end lost 6 bases, the J end lost 4 bases, and 9 bases lay between the germline ends. CDR1 is MNHEY, CDR2 SVGAGI, per germline. The CDR3 is 12 amino acids. CDR3 nucleotide sequence: TGTGCCAGCAGCAATACCGCCACTGAAGCTTTCTTT. Residues: CASSNTATEAFF.

Only one count was recorded for this clone. This chain uses TRBV5-6 with TRBJ2-7; D assignment may be TRBD1 or TRBD2 (5 bases each). Per the germline V gene, CDR1 is SGHDT and CDR2 is YYEEEE. The germline V and J ends were trimmed by 3 bases and 7 bases, with 17 bases remaining between them. The CDR3 is 14 residues long. CDR3 DNA: TGTGCCAGCAGCTCGGGACCAACCGGCGGGGAGCAGTACTTC. It specifies CASSSGPTGGEQYF.

The V call is TRBV14, the J call TRBJ1-6, with 7 bases that match TRBD1. Germline V lookup: CDR1 SGHDN, CDR2 FVKESK. The V segment lost 1 base and the J segment 3 bases; nucleotides outside the gene matches: 3. The CDR3 runs to 16 residues. CDR3: CASSQVGQNYNSPLHF. In DNA, the CDR3 is TGTGCCAGCAGCCAAGTGGGACAGAACTATAATTCACCCCTCCACTTT.

V is TRBV10-3 and J is TRBJ2-1; perhaps D is TRBD1 or TRBD2 (5 bases each). Trimming took 6 bases from V and 0 from J, leaving 18 bases between them. Germline loops: CDR1 ENHRY, CDR2 SYGVKD. The CDR3 has 17 amino acids. The CDR3 DNA follows: TGTGCCATCAGCCACCCGAGGGGCGAAAGCTCCTACAATGAGCAGTTCTTC. This translates into CAISHPRGESSYNEQFF.